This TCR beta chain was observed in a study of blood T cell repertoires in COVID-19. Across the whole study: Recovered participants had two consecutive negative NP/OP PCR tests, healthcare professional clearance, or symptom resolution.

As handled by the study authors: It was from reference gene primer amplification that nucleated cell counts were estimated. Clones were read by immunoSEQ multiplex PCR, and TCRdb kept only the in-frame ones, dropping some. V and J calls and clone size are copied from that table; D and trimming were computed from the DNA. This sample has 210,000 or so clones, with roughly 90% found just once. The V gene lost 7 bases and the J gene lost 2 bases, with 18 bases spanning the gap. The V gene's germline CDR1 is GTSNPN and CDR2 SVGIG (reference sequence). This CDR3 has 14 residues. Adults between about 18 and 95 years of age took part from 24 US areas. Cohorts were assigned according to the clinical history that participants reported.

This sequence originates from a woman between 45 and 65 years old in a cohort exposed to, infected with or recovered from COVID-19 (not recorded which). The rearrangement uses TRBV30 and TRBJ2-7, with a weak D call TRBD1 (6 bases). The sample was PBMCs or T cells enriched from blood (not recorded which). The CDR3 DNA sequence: TGTGCCTTGATGGGTCACAGGGCCCCCTACGAGCAGTACTTC. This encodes CALMGHRAPYEQYF. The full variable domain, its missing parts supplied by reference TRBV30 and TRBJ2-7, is SQTIHQWPATLVQPVGSPLSLECTVEGTSNPNLYWYRQAAGRGLQLLFYSVGIGQISSEVPQNLSASRPQDRQFILSSKKLLLSDSGFYLCALMGHRAPYEQYFGPGTRLTVT.